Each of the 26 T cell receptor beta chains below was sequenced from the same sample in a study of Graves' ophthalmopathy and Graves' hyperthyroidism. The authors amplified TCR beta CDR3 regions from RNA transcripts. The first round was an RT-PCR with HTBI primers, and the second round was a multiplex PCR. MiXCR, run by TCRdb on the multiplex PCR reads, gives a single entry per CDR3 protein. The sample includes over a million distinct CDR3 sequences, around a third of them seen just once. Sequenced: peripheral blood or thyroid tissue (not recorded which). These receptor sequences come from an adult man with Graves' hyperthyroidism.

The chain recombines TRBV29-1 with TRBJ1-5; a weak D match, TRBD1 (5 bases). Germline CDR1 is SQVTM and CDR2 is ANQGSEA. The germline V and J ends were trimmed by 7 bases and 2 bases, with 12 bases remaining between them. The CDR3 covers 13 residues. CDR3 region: CSAEGTGNQPQHF. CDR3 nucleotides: TGCAGCGCGGAGGGGACGGGCAATCAGCCCCAGCATTTT.

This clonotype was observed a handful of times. CDR3 coding DNA: TGTGCCTTGCGACAGGTACTTGTTGGGGCCAACGTCCTGACTTTC. It yields the protein CALRQVLVGANVLTF. The V and J genes are TRBV30 and TRBJ2-6, with a tentative D call TRBD1 (6 bases). This CDR3 contains 15 residues. Germline assignment: CDR1 GTSNPN and CDR2 SVGIG (reference sequence). Trimming took off 7 bases at V and 3 bases at J, with 16 bases between the two ends.

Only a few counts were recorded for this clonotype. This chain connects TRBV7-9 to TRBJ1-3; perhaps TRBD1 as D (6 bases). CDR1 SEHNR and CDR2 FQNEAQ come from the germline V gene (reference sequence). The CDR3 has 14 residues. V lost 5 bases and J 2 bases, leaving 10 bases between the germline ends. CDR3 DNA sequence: TGTGCCAGCAGCACCGGACAGCCTGGAAACACCATATATTTT. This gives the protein CASSTGQPGNTIYF. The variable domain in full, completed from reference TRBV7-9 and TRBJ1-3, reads DTGVSQNPRHKITKRGQNVTFRCDPISEHNRLYWYRQTLGQGPEFLTYFQNEAQLEKSRLLSDRFSAERPKGSFSTLEIQRTEQGDSAMYLCASSTGQPGNTIYFGEGSWLTVV.

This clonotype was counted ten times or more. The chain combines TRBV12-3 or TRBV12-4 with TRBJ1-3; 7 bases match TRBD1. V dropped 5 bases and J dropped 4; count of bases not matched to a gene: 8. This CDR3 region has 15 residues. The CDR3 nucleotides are TGTGCCAGCAGTCCTAGAGGGACAGTCGGAAACACCATATATTTT. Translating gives CASSPRGTVGNTIYF.

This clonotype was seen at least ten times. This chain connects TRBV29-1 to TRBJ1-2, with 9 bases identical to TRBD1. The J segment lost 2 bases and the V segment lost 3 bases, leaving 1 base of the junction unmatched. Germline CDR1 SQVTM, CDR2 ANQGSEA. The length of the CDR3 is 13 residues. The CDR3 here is CSVDDRGNYGYTF. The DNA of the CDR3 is TGCAGCGTTGATGACAGGGGGAACTATGGCTACACCTTC.

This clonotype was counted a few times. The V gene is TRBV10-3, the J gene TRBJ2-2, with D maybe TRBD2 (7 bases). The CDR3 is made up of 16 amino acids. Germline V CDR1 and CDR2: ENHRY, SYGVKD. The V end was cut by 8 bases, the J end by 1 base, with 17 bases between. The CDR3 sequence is CAIATQGGGNTGELFF. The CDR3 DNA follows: TGTGCCATCGCGACTCAAGGGGGGGGGAACACCGGGGAGCTGTTTTTT.

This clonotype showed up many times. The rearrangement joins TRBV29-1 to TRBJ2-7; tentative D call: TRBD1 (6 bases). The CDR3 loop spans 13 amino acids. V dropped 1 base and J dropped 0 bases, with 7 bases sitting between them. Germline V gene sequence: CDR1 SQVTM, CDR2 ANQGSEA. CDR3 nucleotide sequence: TGCAGCGTTGAAGGGGACAACTCCTACGAGCAGTACTTC. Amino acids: CSVEGDNSYEQYF.

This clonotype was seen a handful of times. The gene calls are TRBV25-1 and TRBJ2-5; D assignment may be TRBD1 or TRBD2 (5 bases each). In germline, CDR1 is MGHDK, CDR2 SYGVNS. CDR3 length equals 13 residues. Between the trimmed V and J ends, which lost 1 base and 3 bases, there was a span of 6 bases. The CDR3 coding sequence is TGTGCCAGCAGTGAATTGGGGGAAGAGACCCAGTACTTC. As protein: CASSELGEETQYF.

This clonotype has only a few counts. The DNA of the CDR3 is TGTGCCAGCAGCTTAAAGGCTTTCGGCAATCAGCCCCAGCATTTT. It encodes CASSLKAFGNQPQHF. The chain employs TRBV11-2 and TRBJ1-5, with no clear D. The V gene lost 2 bases and the J gene lost 2 bases, with 10 bases spanning the gap. CDR3 length: 15 amino acids. The germline V gene encodes CDR1 SGHAT and CDR2 FQNNGV.

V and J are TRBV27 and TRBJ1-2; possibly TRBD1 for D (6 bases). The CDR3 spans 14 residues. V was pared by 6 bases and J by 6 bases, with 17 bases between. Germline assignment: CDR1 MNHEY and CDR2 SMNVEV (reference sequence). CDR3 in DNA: TGTGCCAGCAGGGTAACGGGGGGGGCGGATGGCTACACCTTC. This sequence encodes CASRVTGGADGYTF.

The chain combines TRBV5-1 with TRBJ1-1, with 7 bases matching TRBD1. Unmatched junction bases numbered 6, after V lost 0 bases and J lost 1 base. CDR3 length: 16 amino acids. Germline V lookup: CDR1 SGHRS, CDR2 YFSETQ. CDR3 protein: CASSLAEGAANTEAFF. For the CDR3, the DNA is TGCGCCAGCAGCTTGGCGGAGGGGGCGGCGAACACTGAAGCTTTCTTT.

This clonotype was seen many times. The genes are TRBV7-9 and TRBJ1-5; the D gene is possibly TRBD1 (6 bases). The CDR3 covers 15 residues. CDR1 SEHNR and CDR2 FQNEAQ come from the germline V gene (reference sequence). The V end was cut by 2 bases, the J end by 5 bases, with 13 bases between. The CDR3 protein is CASSLSGRGDQPQHF. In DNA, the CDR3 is TGTGCCAGCAGCTTAAGCGGCAGGGGCGATCAGCCCCAGCATTTT. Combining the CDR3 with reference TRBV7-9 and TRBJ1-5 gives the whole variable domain DTGVSQNPRHKITKRGQNVTFRCDPISEHNRLYWYRQTLGQGPEFLTYFQNEAQLEKSRLLSDRFSAERPKGSFSTLEIQRTEQGDSAMYLCASSLSGRGDQPQHFGDGTRLSIL.

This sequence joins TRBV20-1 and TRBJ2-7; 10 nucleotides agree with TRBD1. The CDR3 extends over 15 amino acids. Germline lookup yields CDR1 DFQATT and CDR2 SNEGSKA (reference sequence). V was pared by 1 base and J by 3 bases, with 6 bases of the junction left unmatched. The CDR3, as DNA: TGCAGTGCTAGAGGACAGGGGGCGCGATTCTACGAGCAGTACTTC. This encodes CSARGQGARFYEQYF.

CDR3 sequence (DNA): TGTGCCAGCAGCGTAGGCGGGTCAGATACGCAGTATTTT. Translating gives CASSVGGSDTQYF. This chain links TRBV9 with TRBJ2-3; TRBD2 might be the D (5 bases). The CDR3 covers 13 residues. V lost 0 bases and J 4 bases, leaving 6 bases between the germline ends. The germline gives CDR1 SGDLS, CDR2 YYNGEE.

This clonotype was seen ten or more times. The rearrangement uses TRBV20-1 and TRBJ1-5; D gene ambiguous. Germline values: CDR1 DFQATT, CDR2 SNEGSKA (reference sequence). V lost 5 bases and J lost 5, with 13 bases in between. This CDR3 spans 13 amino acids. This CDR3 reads CSAYADLYQPQHF. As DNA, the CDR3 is TGCAGTGCTTACGCGGACCTCTATCAGCCCCAGCATTTT.

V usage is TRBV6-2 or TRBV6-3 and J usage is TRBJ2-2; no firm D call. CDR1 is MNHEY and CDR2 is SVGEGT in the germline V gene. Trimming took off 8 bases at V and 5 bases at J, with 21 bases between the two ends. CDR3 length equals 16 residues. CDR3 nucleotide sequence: TGTGCCAGCGGAAGAAAGGGCAGTACGGTGACCGGGGAGCTGTTTTTT. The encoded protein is CASGRKGSTVTGELFF.

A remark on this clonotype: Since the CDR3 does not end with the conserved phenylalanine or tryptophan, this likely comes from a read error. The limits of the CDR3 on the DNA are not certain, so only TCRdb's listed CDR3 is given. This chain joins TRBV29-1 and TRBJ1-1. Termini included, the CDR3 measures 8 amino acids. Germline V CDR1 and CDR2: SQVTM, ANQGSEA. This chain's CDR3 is CSVEGSSD.

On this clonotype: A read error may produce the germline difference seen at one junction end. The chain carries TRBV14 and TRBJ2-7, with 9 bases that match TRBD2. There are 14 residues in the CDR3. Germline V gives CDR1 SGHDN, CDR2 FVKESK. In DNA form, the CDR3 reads TGCGCCAGCAGCCAAGTTAGCGGGGGAGGCGAGCAGTACTTC. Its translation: CASSQVSGGGEQYF.

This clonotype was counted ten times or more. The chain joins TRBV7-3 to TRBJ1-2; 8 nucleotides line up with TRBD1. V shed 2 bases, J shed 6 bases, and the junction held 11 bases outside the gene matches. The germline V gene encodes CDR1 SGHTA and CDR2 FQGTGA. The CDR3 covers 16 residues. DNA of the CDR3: TGTGCCAGCAGCTTAGCAGGGGGCGGATTCGGTGATGGCTACACCTTC. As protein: CASSLAGGGFGDGYTF.

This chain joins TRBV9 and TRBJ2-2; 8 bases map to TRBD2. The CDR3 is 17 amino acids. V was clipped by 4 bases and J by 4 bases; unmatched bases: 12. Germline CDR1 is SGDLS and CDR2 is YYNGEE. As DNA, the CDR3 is TGTGCCAGCAGCCCTCCCAACAGCGGGAGTGGCACCGGGGAGCTGTTTTTT. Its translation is CASSPPNSGSGTGELFF.

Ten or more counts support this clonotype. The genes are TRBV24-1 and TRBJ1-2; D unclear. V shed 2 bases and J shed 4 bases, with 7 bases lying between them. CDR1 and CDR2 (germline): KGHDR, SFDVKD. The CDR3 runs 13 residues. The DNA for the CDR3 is TGTGCCACCAGTGATTCGTTCAGCTATGGCTACACCTTC. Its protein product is CATSDSFSYGYTF.

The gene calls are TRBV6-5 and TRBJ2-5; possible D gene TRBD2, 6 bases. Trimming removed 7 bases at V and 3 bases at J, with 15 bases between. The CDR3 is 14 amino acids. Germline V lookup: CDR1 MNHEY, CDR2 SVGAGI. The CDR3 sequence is CASTSQWGEETQYF. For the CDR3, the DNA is TGTGCCAGCACCTCCCAGTGGGGGGAAGAGACCCAGTACTTC.

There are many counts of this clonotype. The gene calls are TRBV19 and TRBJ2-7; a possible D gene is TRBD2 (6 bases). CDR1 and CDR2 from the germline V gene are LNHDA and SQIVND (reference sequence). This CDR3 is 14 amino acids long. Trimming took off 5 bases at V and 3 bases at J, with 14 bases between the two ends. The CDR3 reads CASSWGGGGYEQYF. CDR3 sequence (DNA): TGTGCCAGTAGTTGGGGAGGAGGTGGCTACGAGCAGTACTTC.

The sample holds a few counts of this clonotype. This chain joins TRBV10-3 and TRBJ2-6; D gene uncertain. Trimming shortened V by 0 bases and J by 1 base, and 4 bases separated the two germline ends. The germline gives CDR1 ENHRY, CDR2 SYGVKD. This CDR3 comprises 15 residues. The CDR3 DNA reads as TGTGCCATCAGTGAGTCGATTTCTGGGGCCAACGTCCTGACTTTC. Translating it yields CAISESISGANVLTF.

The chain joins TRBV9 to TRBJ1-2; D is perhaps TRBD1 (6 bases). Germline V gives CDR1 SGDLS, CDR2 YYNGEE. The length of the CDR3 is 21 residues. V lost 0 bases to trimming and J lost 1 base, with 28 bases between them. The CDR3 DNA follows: TGTGCCAGCAGCGTAGCCTCCGCATCTGGTCCTACAGGGTTCGGTAACTATGGCTACACCTTC. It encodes CASSVASASGPTGFGNYGYTF.

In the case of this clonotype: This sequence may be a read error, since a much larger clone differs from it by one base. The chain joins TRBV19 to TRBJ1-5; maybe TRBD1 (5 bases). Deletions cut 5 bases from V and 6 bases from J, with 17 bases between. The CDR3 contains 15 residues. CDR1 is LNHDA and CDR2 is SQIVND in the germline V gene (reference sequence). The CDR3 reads CASSVFDGARQPQHF. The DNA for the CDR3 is TGTGCCAGTAGTGTATTCGACGGGGCGCGTCAGCCCCAGCATTTT.